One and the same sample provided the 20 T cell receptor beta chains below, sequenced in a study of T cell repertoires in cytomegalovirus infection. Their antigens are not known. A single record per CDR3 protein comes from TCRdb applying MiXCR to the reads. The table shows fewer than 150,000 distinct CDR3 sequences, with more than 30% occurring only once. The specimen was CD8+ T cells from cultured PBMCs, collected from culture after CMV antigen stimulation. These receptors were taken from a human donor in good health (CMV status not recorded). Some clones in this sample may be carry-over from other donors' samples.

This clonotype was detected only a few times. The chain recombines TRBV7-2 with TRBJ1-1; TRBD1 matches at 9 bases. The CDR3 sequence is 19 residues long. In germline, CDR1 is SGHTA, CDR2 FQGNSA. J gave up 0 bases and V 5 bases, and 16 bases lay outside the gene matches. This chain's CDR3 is CASSKSPGTGHTMNTEAFF. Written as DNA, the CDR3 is TGTGCCAGCAGCAAGAGTCCCGGGACAGGGCACACAATGAACACTGAAGCTTTCTTT.

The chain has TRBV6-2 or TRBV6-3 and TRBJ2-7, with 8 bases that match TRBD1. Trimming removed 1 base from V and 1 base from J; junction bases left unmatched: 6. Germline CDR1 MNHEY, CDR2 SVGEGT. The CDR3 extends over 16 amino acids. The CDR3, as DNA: TGTGCCAGCAGTTACTACGCCGGGACAGGATCCTACGAGCAGTACTTC. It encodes CASSYYAGTGSYEQYF.

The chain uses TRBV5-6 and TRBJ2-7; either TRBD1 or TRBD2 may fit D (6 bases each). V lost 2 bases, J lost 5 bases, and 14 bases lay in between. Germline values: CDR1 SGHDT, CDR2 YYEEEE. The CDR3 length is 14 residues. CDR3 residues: CASSFGGHNDEQYF. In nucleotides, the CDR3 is TGTGCCAGCAGCTTTGGGGGGCACAACGACGAGCAGTACTTC.

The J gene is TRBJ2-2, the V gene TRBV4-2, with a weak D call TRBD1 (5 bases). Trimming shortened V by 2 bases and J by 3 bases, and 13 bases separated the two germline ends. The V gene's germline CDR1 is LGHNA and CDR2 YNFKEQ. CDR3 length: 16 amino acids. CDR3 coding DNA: TGTGCCAGCAGCCAAACAACGGACACTCACACCGGGGAGCTGTTTTTT. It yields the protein CASSQTTDTHTGELFF.

The CDR3 nucleotides read TGTGCCACCAGCCTTACCATGGCGCGTAATATGGATACGCAGTATTTT. Amino acids: CATSLTMARNMDTQYF. This chain joins TRBV15 and TRBJ2-3, with D uncertain. There are 16 residues in the CDR3. The V gene lost 5 bases and the J gene lost 6 bases, with 21 bases spanning the gap. Looked up from germline, CDR1 is LNHNV and CDR2 is YYDKDF (reference sequence).

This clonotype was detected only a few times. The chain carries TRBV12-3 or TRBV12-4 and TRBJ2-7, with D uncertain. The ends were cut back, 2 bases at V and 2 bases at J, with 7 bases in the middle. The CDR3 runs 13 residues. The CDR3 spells CASSLSSAYEQYF. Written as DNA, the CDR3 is TGTGCCAGCAGTTTATCCTCGGCCTACGAGCAGTACTTC.

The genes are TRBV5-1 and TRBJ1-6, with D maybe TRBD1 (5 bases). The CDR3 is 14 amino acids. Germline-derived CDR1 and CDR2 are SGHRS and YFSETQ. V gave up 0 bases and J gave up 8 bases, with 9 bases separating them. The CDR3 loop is CASSLGAGDSPLHF. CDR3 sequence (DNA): TGCGCCAGCAGCTTGGGGGCGGGGGATTCACCCCTCCACTTT.

Here the CDR3 reads CASSQGDNQPQHF. The CDR3 DNA reads TGTGCCAGTTCCCAGGGGGACAATCAGCCCCAGCATTTT. J is TRBJ1-5 and V is TRBV19, with 7 bases aligning to TRBD1. The CDR3 has 13 residues. In germline, CDR1 is LNHDA, CDR2 SQIVND (reference sequence). V was clipped by 8 bases and J by 3 bases; unmatched bases: 4.

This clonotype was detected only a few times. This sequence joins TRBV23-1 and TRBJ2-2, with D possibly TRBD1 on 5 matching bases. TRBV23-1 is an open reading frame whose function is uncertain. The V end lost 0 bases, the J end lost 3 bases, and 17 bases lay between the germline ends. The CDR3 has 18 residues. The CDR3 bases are TGCGCCAGCAGTCAATCTTGGGGCGGTATTCGGGACACCGGGGAGCTGTTTTTT. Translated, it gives CASSQSWGGIRDTGELFF.

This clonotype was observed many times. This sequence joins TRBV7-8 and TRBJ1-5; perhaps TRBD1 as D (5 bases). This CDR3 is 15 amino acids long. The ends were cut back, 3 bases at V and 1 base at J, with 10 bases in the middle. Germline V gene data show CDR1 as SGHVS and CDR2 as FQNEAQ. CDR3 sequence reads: CASSFDSRSNQPQHF. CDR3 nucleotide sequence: TGTGCCAGCAGCTTCGACAGCAGGAGCAATCAGCCCCAGCATTTT.

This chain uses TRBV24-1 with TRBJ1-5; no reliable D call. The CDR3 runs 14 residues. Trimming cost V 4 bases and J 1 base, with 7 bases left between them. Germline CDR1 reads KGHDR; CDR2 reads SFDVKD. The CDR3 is CATSEDWSNQPQHF. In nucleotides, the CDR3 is TGTGCCACCAGTGAAGACTGGAGCAATCAGCCCCAGCATTTT.

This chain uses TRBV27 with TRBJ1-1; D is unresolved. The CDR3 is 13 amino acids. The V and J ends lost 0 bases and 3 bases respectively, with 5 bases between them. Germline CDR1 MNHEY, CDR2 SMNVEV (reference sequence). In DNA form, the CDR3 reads TGTGCCAGCAGTTTATCAGGGTACACTGAAGCTTTCTTT. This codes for CASSLSGYTEAFF.

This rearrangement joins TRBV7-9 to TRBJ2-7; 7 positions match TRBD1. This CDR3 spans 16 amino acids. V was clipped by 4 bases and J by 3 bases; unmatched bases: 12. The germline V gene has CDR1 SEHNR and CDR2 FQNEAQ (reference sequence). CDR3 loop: CASSYTGTAENYEQYF. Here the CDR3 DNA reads TGTGCCAGCAGCTATACCGGGACAGCAGAAAACTACGAGCAGTACTTC.

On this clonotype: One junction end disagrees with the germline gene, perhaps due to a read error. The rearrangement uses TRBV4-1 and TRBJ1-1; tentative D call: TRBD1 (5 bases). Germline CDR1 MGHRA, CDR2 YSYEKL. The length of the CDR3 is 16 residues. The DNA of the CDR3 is TGCGCCAGCACCCAAGTGGACACCCTCGCCGGGACTGAAGCTTTCTTT. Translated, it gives CASTQVDTLAGTEAFF.

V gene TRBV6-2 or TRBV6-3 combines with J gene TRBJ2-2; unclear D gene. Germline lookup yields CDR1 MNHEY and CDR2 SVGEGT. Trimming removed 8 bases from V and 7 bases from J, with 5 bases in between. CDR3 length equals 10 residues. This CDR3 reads CASLGGELFF. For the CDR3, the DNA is TGTGCCAGCCTCGGCGGGGAGCTGTTTTTT.

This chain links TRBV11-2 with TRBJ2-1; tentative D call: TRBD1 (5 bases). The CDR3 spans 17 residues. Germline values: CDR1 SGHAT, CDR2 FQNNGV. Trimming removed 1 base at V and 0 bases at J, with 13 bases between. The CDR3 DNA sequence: TGTGCCAGCAGCTTAGTTCTGCAGGGCCTCTCCTACAATGAGCAGTTCTTC. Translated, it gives CASSLVLQGLSYNEQFF.

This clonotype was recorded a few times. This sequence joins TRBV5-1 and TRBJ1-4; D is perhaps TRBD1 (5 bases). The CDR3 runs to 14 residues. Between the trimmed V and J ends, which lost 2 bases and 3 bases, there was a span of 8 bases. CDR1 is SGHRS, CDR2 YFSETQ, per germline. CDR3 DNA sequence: TGCGCCAGCAGCTTAATGGGGGCTAATGAAAAACTGTTTTTT. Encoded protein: CASSLMGANEKLFF.

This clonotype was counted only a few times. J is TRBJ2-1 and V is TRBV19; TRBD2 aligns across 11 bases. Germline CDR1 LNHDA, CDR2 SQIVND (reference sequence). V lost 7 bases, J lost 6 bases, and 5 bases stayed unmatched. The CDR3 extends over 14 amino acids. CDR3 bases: TGTGCCAGTACTCTAGCGGGGGGTTTCAATGAGCAGTTCTTC. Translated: CASTLAGGFNEQFF.

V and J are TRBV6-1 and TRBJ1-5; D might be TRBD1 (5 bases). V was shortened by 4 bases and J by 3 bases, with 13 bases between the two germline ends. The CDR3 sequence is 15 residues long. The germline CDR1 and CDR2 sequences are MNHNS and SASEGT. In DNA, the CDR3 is TGTGCCAGCAGTGGGGGACCGTGGGACAATCAGCCCCAGCATTTT. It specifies CASSGGPWDNQPQHF.

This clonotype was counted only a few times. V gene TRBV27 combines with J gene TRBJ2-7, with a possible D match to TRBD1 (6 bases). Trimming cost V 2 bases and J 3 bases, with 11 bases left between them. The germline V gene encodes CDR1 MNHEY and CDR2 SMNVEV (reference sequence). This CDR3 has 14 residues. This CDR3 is CASSLTGFHYEQYF. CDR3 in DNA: TGTGCCAGCAGTTTAACAGGGTTTCACTACGAGCAGTACTTC.